This T cell receptor (beta chain) was sequenced in a study of cytomegalovirus exposure and HLA in healthy donors. CDR3 length equals 15 residues. From germline, CDR1 is MNHEY and CDR2 SMNVEV (reference sequence). With 2 bases clipped from V and 1 base from J, the junction kept 1 base outside the gene matches. The primer mix had 60 Vbeta and 13 Jbeta primers. Method: immunoSEQ multiplex PCR; TCRdb's copy keeps in-frame clones and lacks some. The profile shows roughly 110,000 clones, over 75% of them singletons. The V gene is TRBV27, the J gene TRBJ2-1; 8 bases align to TRBD2. This sequence originates from a male donor in good health and CMV-seronegative. The specimen was PBMCs. CDR3 sequence: CASSLVAGSYNEQFF. In DNA form, the CDR3 reads TGTGCCAGCAGTTTAGTAGCGGGGTCCTACAATGAGCAGTTCTTC.